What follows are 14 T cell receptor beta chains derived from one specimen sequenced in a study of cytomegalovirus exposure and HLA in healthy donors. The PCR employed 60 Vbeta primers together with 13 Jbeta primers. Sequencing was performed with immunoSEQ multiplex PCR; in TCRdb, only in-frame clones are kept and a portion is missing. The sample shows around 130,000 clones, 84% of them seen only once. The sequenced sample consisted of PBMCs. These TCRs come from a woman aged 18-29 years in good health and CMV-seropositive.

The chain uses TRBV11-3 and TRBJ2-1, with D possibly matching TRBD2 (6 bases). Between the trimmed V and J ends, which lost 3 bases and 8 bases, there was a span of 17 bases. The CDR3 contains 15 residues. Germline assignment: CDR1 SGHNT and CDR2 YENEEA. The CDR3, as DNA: TGTGCCAGCAGCTTTTCCGCGGGGCCCACCGATGAGCAGTTCTTC. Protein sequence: CASSFSAGPTDEQFF.

The CDR3 loop is CSVKGVNEKLFF. In nucleotides, the CDR3 is TGCAGCGTGAAAGGGGTTAATGAAAAACTGTTTTTT. The chain combines TRBV29-1 with TRBJ1-4, with D possibly TRBD1 on 5 matching bases. V lost 6 bases and J lost 4, with 9 bases in between. This CDR3 has 12 amino acids. The germline gives CDR1 SQVTM, CDR2 ANQGSEA.

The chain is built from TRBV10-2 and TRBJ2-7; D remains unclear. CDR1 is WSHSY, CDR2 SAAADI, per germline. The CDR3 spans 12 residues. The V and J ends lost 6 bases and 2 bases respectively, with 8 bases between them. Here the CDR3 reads CASRTLPYEQYF. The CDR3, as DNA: TGCGCCAGCAGGACACTTCCCTACGAGCAGTACTTC.

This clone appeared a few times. The CDR3 protein is CASSQGQPNSPLHF. DNA for the CDR3: TGTGCCAGCAGCCAGGGACAGCCTAATTCACCCCTCCACTTT. The chain employs TRBV5-6 and TRBJ1-6, with TRBD1 matching 7 bases. V lost 4 bases, J lost 6 bases, and 4 bases stayed unmatched. CDR3 length: 14 amino acids. The V gene's germline CDR1 is SGHDT and CDR2 YYEEEE.

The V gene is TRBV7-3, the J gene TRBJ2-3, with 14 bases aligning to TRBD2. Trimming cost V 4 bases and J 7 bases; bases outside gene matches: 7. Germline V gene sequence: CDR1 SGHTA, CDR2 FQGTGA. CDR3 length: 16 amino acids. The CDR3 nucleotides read TGTGCCAGCAGCTCTCCGACTAGCGGGGGGGCAAATACGCAGTATTTT. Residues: CASSSPTSGGANTQYF.

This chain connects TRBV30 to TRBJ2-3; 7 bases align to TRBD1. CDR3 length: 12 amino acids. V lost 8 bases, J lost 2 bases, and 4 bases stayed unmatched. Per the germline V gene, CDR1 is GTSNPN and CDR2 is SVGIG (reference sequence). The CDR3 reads CARDSATDTQYF. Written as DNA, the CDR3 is TGTGCCCGGGACAGCGCCACAGATACGCAGTATTTT.

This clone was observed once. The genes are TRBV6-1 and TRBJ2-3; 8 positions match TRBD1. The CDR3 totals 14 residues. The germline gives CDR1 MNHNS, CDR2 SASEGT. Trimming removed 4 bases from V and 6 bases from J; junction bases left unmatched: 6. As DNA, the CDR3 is TGTGCCAGCAGTGTGGACAGGGCATCCGATACGCAGTATTTT. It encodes CASSVDRASDTQYF.

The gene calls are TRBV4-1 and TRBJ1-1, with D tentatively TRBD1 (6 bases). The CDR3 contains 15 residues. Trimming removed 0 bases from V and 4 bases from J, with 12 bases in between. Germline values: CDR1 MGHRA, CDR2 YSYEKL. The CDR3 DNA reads TGCGCCAGCAGCCAAGAGCCCCGGGGGGCCACTGAAGCTTTCTTT. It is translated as CASSQEPRGATEAFF.

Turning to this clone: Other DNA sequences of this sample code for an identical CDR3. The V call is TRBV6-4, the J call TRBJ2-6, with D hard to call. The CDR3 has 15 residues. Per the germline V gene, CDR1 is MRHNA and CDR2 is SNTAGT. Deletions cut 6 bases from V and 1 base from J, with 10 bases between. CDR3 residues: CASRPSPSGANVLTF. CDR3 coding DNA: TGTGCCAGCAGACCCAGTCCTTCTGGGGCCAACGTCCTGACTTTC.

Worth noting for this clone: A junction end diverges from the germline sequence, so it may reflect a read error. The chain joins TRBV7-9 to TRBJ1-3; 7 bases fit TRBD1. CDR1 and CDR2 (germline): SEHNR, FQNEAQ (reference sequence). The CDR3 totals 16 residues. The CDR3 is CSSSPRTGHSGNTIYF. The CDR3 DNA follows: TGTTCCAGCAGCCCCAGGACAGGCCACTCTGGAAACACCATATATTTT.

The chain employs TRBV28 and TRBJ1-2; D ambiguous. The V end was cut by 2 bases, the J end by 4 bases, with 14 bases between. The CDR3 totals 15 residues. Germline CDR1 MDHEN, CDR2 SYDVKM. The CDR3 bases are TGTGCCAGCAGTTTAGGTTGGGGAGGAGGCTATGGCTACACCTTC. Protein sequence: CASSLGWGGGYGYTF.

The CDR3 bases are TGTGCCAGTAGTATAGATAACAGGGTGCAAGCTTTCTTT. Residues: CASSIDNRVQAFF. This chain links TRBV19 with TRBJ1-1; D might be TRBD1 (6 bases). The germline CDR1 and CDR2 sequences are LNHDA and SQIVND (reference sequence). The CDR3 is made up of 13 amino acids. V was pared by 0 bases and J by 9 bases, with 11 bases between.

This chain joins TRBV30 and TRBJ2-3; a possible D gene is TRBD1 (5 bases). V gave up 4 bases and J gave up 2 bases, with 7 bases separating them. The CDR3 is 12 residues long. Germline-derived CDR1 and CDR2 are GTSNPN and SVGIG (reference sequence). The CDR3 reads CAWKGYTDTQYF. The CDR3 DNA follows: TGTGCCTGGAAGGGGTACACAGATACGCAGTATTTT.

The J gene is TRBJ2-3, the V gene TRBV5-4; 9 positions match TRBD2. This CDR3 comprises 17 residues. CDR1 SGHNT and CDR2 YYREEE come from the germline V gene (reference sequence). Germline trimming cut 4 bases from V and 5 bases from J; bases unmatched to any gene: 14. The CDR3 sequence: CASSLGGSGGPRDTQYF. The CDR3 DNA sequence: TGTGCCAGCAGCCTGGGGGGCAGCGGGGGGCCTCGAGATACGCAGTATTTT.